A single T cell receptor beta chain is shown here with its context. The data were obtained in a study of control samples from healthy donors and cancer patients. Method: immunoSEQ multiplex PCR; TCRdb's copy keeps in-frame clones and lacks some. The repertoire includes about 140,000 clones, around 90% of them detected once, and about 7.1% sits in the top ten. Sequencing was performed on blood. The receptor comes from a man younger than 35 in good health.

The DNA for the CDR3 is TGTGCCAGCAGTTACAATCAGCCCCAGCATTTT. Translated, it gives CASSYNQPQHF. The J gene is TRBJ1-5, the V gene TRBV12-3 or TRBV12-4; D is uncertain. V was shortened by 4 bases and J by 3 bases, with 1 base between the two germline ends. The CDR3 loop spans 11 amino acids.